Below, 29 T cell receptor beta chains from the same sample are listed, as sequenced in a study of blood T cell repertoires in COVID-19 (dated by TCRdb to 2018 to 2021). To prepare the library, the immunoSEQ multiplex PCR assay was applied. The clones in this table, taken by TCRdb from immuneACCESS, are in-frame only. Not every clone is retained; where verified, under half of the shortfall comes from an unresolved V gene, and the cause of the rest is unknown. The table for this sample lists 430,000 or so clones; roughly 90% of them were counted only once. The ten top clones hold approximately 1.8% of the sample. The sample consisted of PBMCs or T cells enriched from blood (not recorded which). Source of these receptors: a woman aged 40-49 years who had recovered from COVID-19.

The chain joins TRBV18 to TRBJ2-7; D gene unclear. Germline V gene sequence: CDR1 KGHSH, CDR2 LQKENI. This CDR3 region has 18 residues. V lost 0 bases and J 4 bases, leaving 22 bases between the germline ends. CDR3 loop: CASSPPTGQASLTYEQYF. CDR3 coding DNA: TGTGCCAGCTCACCACCCACCGGTCAGGCCAGCCTCACATACGAGCAGTACTTC.

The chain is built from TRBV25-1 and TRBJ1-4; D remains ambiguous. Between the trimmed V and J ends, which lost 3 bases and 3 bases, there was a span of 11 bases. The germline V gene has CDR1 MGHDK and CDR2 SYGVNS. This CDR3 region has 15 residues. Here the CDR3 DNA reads TGTGCCAGCAGTGATCCAGCGGAAGCTAATGAAAAACTGTTTTTT. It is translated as CASSDPAEANEKLFF. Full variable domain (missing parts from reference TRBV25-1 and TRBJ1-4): EADIYQTPRYLVIGTGKKITLECSQTMGHDKMYWYQQDPGMELHLIHYSYGVNSTEKGDLSSESTVSRIRTEHFPLTLESARPSHTSQYLCASSDPAEANEKLFFGSGTQLSVL.

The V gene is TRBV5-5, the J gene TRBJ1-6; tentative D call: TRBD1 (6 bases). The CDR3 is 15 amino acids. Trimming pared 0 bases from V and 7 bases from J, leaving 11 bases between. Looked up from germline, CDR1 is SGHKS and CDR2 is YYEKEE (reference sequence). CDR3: CASSLEDRLNSPLHF. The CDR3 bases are TGTGCCAGCAGCTTGGAGGACAGACTAAATTCACCCCTCCACTTT.

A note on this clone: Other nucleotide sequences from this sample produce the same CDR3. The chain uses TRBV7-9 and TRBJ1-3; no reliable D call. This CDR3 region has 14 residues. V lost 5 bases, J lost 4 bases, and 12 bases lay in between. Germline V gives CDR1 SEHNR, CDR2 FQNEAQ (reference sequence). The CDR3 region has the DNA TGTGCCAGCAGCCCGACGGGGTCCGGAAACACCATATATTTT. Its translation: CASSPTGSGNTIYF.

CDR3 in DNA: TGTGCCAGCTCAGCCGCAGGGGGCGCATCTGAAGCTTTCTTT. Protein: CASSAAGGASEAFF. This sequence joins TRBV18 and TRBJ1-1; TRBD1 matches at 8 bases. Germline assignment: CDR1 KGHSH and CDR2 LQKENI. This CDR3 comprises 14 residues. V lost 5 bases and J lost 6; bases outside the gene matches: 8. The whole variable domain, remainder taken from reference TRBV18 and TRBJ1-1, is NAGVMQNPRHLVRRRGQEARLRCSPMKGHSHVYWYRQLPEEGLKFMVYLQKENIIDESGMPKERFSAEFPKEGPSILRIQQVVRGDSAAYFCASSAAGGASEAFFGQGTRLTVV.

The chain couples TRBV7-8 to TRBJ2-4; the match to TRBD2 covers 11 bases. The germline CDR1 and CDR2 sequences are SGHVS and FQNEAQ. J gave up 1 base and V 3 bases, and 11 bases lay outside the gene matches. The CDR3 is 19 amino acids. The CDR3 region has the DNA TGTGCCAGCAGCTTGCCCCCCCTAGCGGGAGGATCCGCCAAAAACATTCAGTACTTC. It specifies CASSLPPLAGGSAKNIQYF.

This CDR3 is CASGLVLDRNNEQFF. The DNA for the CDR3 is TGTGCTAGTGGTTTGGTACTTGACAGAAACAATGAGCAGTTCTTC. V is TRBV12-5 and J is TRBJ2-1, with D perhaps TRBD1 (5 bases). Trimming took off 0 bases at V and 5 bases at J, with 11 bases between the two ends. This CDR3 spans 15 amino acids. Germline V gene data show CDR1 as LGHNT and CDR2 as FRNRAP.

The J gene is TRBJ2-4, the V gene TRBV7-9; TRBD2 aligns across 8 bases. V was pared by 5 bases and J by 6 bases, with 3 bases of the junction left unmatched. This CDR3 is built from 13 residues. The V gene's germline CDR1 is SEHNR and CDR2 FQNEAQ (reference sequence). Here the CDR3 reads CASSPAGGNIQYF. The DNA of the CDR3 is TGTGCCAGCAGCCCGGCGGGGGGAAACATTCAGTACTTC. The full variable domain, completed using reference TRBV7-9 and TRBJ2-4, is DTGVSQNPRHKITKRGQNVTFRCDPISEHNRLYWYRQTLGQGPEFLTYFQNEAQLEKSRLLSDRFSAERPKGSFSTLEIQRTEQGDSAMYLCASSPAGGNIQYFGAGTRLSVL.

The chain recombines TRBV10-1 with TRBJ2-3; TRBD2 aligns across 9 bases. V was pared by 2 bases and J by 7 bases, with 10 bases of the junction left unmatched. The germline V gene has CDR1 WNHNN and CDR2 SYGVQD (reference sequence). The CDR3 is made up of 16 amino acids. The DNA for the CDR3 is TGCGCCAGCAGTGAGACCGAGCGGGAGGAAATTAATACGCAGTATTTT. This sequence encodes CASSETEREEINTQYF.

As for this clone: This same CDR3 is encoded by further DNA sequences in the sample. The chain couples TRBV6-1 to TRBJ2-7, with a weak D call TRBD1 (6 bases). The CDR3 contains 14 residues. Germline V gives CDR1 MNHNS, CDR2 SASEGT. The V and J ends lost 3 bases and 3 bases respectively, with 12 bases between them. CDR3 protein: CASSEPGVSYEQYF. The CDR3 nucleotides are TGTGCCAGCAGTGAGCCAGGGGTGAGCTACGAGCAGTACTTC.

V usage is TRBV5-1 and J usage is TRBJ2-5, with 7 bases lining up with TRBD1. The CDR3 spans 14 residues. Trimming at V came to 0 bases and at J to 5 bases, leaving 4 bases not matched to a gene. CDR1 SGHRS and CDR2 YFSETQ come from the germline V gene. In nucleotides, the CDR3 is TGCGCCAGCAGCTTGGGACAGGGAAGGGAGACCCAGTACTTC. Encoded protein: CASSLGQGRETQYF.

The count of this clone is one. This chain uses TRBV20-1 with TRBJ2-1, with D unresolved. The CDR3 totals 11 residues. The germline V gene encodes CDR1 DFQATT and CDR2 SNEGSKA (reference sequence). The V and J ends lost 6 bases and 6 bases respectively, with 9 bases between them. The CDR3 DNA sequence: TGCAGTGCGCAGCCGGGCAATGAGCAGTTCTTC. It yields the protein CSAQPGNEQFF.

CDR3 residues: CASSLIRGGTQFF. CDR3 DNA sequence: TGCGCCAGCAGCTTAATCCGCGGGGGCACCCAGTTCTTC. The rearrangement uses TRBV5-1 and TRBJ2-1, with TRBD2 as a possible D gene (7 bases). Looked up from germline, CDR1 is SGHRS and CDR2 is YFSETQ. Deletions cut 2 bases from V and 13 bases from J, with 16 bases between. The CDR3 is made up of 13 amino acids.

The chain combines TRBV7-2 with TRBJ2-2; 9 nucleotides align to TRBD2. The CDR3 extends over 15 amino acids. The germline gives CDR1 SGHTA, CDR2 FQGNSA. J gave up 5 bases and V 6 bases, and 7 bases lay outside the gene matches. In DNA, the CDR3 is TGTGCCAGCAGGTTGGGACTAGCCACTACCGGGGAGCTGTTTTTT. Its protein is CASRLGLATTGELFF. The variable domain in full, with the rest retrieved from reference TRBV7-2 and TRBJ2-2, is GAGVSQSPSNKVTEKGKDVELRCDPISGHTALYWYRQSLGQGLEFLIYFQGNSAPDKSGLPSDRFSAERTGGSVSTLTIQRTQQEDSAVYLCASRLGLATTGELFFGEGSRLTVL.

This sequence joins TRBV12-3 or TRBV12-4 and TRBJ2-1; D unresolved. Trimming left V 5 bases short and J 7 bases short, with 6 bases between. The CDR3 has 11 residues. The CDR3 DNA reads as TGTGCCAGCAGTCCTAGGAATGAGCAGTTCTTC. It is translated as CASSPRNEQFF.

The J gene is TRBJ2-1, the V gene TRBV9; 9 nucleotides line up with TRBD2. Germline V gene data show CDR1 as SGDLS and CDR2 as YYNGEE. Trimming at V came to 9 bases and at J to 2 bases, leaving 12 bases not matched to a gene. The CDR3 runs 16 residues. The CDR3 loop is CAIIGSGRSPYNEQFF. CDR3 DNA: TGTGCCATCATAGGGAGCGGGAGGTCCCCCTACAATGAGCAGTTCTTC.

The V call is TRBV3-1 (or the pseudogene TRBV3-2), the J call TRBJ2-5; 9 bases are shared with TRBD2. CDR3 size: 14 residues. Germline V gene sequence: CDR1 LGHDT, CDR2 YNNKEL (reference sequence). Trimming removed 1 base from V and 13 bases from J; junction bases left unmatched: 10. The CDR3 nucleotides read TGTGCCAGCAGCCAAGGGGTTAGCGGGAGTTTTCTGTACTTC. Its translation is CASSQGVSGSFLYF.

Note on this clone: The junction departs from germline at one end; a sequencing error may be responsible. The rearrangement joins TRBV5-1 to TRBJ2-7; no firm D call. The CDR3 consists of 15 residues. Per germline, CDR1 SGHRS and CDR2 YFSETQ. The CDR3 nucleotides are TGCGCCAGCAGGTTGGACGGCGGATTAAGCTACGAGCAGTACTTC. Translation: CASRLDGGLSYEQYF.

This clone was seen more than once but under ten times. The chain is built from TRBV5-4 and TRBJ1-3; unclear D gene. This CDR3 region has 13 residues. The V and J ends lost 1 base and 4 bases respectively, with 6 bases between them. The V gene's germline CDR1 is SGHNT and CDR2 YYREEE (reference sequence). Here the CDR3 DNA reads TGTGCCAGCAGCTTGTACGGGGGAAACACCATATATTTT. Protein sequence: CASSLYGGNTIYF.

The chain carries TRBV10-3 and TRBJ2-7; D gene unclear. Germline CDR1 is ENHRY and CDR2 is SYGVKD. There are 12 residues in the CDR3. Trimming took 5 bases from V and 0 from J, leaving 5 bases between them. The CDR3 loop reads CAISTPSYEQYF. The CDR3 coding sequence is TGTGCCATCAGTACACCCTCCTACGAGCAGTACTTC.

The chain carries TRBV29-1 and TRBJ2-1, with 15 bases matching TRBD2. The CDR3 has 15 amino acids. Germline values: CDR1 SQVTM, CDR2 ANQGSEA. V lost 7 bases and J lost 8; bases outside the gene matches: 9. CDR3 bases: TGCAGCGGGACTAGCGGGAGGGCCATCAGGTATGAGCAGTTCTTC. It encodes CSGTSGRAIRYEQFF.

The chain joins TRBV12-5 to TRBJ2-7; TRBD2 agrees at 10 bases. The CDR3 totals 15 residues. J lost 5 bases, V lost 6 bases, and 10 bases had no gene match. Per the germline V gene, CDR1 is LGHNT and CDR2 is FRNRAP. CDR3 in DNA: TGTGCTAGTGGGCCAATAGCGGGAGGTAGCCACGAGCAGTACTTC. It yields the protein CASGPIAGGSHEQYF.

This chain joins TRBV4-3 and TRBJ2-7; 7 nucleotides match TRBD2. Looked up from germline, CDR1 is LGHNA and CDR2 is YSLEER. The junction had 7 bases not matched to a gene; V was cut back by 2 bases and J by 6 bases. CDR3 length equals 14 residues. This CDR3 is CASSQSRERREQYF. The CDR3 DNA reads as TGCGCCAGCAGCCAATCGCGGGAGCGGCGCGAGCAGTACTTC.

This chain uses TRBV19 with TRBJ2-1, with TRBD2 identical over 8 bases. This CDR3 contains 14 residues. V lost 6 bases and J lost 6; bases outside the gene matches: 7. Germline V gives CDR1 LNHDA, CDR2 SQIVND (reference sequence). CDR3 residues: CASSPSSGPNEQFF. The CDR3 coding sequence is TGTGCCAGTAGCCCTTCTAGCGGGCCCAATGAGCAGTTCTTC.

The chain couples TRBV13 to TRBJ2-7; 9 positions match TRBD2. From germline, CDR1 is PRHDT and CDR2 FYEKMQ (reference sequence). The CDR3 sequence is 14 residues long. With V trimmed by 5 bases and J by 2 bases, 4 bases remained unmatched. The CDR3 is CASSVSGSAYEQYF. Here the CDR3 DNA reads TGTGCCAGCAGCGTTAGCGGGAGTGCCTACGAGCAGTACTTC.

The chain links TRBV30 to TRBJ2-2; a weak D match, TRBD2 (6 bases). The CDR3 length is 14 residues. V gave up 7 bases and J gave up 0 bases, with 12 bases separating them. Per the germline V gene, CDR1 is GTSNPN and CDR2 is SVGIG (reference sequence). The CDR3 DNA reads TGTGCCTCCAAGGGGACTGCGAACACCGGGGAGCTGTTTTTT. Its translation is CASKGTANTGELFF.

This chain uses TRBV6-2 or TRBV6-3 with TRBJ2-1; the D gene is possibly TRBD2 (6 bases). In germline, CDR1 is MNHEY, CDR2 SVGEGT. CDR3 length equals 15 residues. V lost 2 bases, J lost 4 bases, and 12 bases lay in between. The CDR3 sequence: CASSYRLALYNEQFF. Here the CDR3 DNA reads TGTGCCAGCAGTTACAGGCTAGCGTTATACAATGAGCAGTTCTTC.

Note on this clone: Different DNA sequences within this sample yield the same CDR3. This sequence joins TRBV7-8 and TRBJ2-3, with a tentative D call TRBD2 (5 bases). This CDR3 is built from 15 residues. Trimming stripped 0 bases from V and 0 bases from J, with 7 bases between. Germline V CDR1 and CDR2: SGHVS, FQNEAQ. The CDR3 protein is CASSLAGGSTDTQYF. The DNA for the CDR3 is TGTGCCAGCAGCTTAGCAGGAGGTAGCACAGATACGCAGTATTTT.

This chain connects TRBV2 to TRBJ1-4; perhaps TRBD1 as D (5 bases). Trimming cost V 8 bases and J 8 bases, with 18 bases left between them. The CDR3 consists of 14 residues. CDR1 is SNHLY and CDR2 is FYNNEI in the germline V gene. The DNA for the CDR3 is TGTGCCAGCCGGACATTCTCGACGCAGGAAAAACTGTTTTTT. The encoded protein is CASRTFSTQEKLFF.